Listed here are 15 T cell receptor beta chains from one sample, sequenced in a study of blood T cell repertoires in COVID-19 (dated by TCRdb to 2020 to 2021). The library was produced with the immunoSEQ multiplex PCR assay. TCRdb took this table from immuneACCESS and kept in-frame rearrangements with V and J called. Such tables lack part of the clones; where checked against another copy, unresolved V genes explain under half of the gap, and the rest is unexplained. This sample comprises roughly 26,000 clones, around 93% of them detected only once. The ten largest clonotypes hold 2.8% of the sample. The source material was peripheral blood. The source is a human donor in a cohort sampled during active COVID-19.

The table lists this clone with a count of one. This sequence joins TRBV12-3 or TRBV12-4 and TRBJ2-1; perhaps TRBD1 as D (5 bases). There are 13 residues in the CDR3. The V and J ends lost 7 bases and 8 bases respectively, with 15 bases between them. The CDR3 loop is CASKKGDEDEQFF. The CDR3 DNA reads TGTGCCAGCAAAAAAGGGGATGAGGATGAGCAGTTCTTC.

The chain joins TRBV11-2 to TRBJ2-2; 12 nucleotides align to TRBD1. The CDR3 sequence is 17 residues long. V shed 8 bases, J shed 8 bases, and the junction held 15 bases outside the gene matches. Germline V lookup: CDR1 SGHAT, CDR2 FQNNGV. The chain's CDR3 is CASSDGDRGPFVGELFF. The DNA for the CDR3 is TGTGCCAGCTCAGATGGGGACAGGGGGCCCTTTGTGGGGGAGCTGTTTTTT.

This chain links TRBV4-1 with TRBJ1-4; a possible D gene is TRBD1 (5 bases). Germline loops: CDR1 MGHRA, CDR2 YSYEKL. This CDR3 is 15 amino acids long. The ends were cut back, 1 base at V and 5 bases at J, with 11 bases in the middle. The CDR3 region is CASSQGPGGNEKLFF. Written as DNA, the CDR3 is TGCGCCAGCAGCCAAGGGCCGGGGGGGAATGAAAAACTGTTTTTT.

The chain recombines TRBV5-6 with TRBJ2-1; 7 bases line up with TRBD1. CDR1 is SGHDT, CDR2 YYEEEE, per germline. The CDR3 length is 14 residues. V shed 7 bases and J 4 bases; nucleotides not matched to a gene: 8. CDR3 DNA sequence: TGTGCCAGCGGAAGGGACAGATGGTACAATGAGCAGTTCTTC. Residues: CASGRDRWYNEQFF. Looking up the rest from reference TRBV5-6 and TRBJ2-1 gives the full variable domain: DAGVTQSPTHLIKTRGQQVTLRCSPKSGHDTVSWYQQALGQGPQFIFQYYEEEERQRGNFPDRFSGHQFPNYSSELNVNALLLGDSALYLCASGRDRWYNEQFFGPGTRLTVL.

The chain combines TRBV7-3 with TRBJ2-1, with TRBD2 identical over 7 bases. This CDR3 has 15 residues. Trimming at V came to 4 bases and at J to 6 bases, leaving 9 bases not matched to a gene. Germline assignment: CDR1 SGHTA and CDR2 FQGTGA. As DNA, the CDR3 is TGTGCCAGCAGCTCAAGCGGGGAGCGGGTCAATGAGCAGTTCTTC. Translating gives CASSSSGERVNEQFF.

This chain links TRBV19 with TRBJ2-1, with D possibly being TRBD2 (6 bases). Germline V lookup: CDR1 LNHDA, CDR2 SQIVND (reference sequence). There are 16 residues in the CDR3. The V and J ends lost 1 base and 0 bases respectively, with 10 bases between them. The CDR3 DNA follows: TGTGCCAGTAGTATAGCTGGGGGGAGCTCCTACAATGAGCAGTTCTTC. Amino acid sequence: CASSIAGGSSYNEQFF.

The chain combines TRBV5-3 with TRBJ2-2; perhaps TRBD1 as D (7 bases). TRBV5-3 counts as an open reading frame of uncertain function. The CDR3 totals 16 residues. Trimming shortened V by 4 bases and J by 7 bases, and 20 bases separated the two germline ends. The CDR3 loop reads CARSVDREVRDGELFF. The CDR3 region has the DNA TGTGCCAGAAGCGTCGACAGGGAGGTACGGGACGGGGAGCTGTTTTTT.

The chain joins TRBV13 to TRBJ1-6, with D hard to call. This CDR3 contains 14 residues. Germline V gene data show CDR1 as PRHDT and CDR2 as FYEKMQ (reference sequence). Trimming stripped 5 bases from V and 10 bases from J, with 15 bases between. CDR3 nucleotide sequence: TGTGCCAGCAGCCCGATCGGGGTCCCCTCACCCCTCCACTTT. It codes for CASSPIGVPSPLHF. The full variable domain, rest sourced from reference TRBV13 and TRBJ1-6, is AAGVIQSPRHLIKEKRETATLKCYPIPRHDTVYWYQQGPGQDPQFLISFYEKMQSDKGSIPDRFSAQQFSDYHSELNMSSLELGDSALYFCASSPIGVPSPLHFGNGTRLTVT.

The V call is TRBV9, the J call TRBJ2-2; possibly TRBD1 for D (6 bases). Deletions cut 7 bases from V and 2 bases from J, with 15 bases between. The length of the CDR3 is 15 residues. Germline V gene sequence: CDR1 SGDLS, CDR2 YYNGEE. Here the CDR3 DNA reads TGTGCCAGCGGCGGGCAGGGGTCTAACACCGGGGAGCTGTTTTTT. It translates to CASGGQGSNTGELFF.

The chain has TRBV18 and TRBJ1-5, with TRBD1 matching over 7 bases. The CDR3 has 13 residues. Looked up from germline, CDR1 is KGHSH and CDR2 is LQKENI. With 4 bases clipped from V and 7 bases from J, the junction kept 4 bases outside the gene matches. The DNA of the CDR3 is TGTGCCAGCTCACTAGGGGGCGACCAGCCCCAGCATTTT. Its translation: CASSLGGDQPQHF.

The chain joins TRBV2 to TRBJ1-5; 9 bases match TRBD1. The CDR3 totals 14 residues. Germline CDR1 reads SNHLY; CDR2 reads FYNNEI. V gave up 7 bases and J gave up 3 bases; unmatched junction bases: 4. The CDR3 loop reads CASTGQGLNQPQHF. CDR3 coding DNA: TGTGCCAGCACAGGACAGGGGCTCAATCAGCCCCAGCATTTT.

This rearrangement joins TRBV4-1 to TRBJ1-3; TRBD1 is a possible D gene (6 bases). V lost 2 bases and J lost 4, with 9 bases in between. This CDR3 comprises 14 residues. Germline CDR1 and CDR2: MGHRA and YSYEKL. CDR3: CASSQTGSGNTIYF. The DNA for the CDR3 is TGCGCCAGCAGCCAAACAGGGTCAGGAAACACCATATATTTT.

With respect to this clone: A junction boundary mismatches the germline segment, possibly from a read error. The rearrangement joins TRBV20-1 to TRBJ2-1; possible D gene TRBD1, 5 bases. Germline V gene data show CDR1 as DFQATT and CDR2 as SNEGSKA (reference sequence). The CDR3 is made up of 11 amino acids. CDR3 bases: TGTGGGGCCAAAATCTACCATGAGCAGTTCTTC. It translates to CGAKIYHEQFF.

The rearrangement links TRBV7-9 to TRBJ2-1; a weak D match, TRBD2 (6 bases). The germline gives CDR1 SEHNR, CDR2 FQNEAQ (reference sequence). CDR3 size: 16 residues. V was shortened by 1 base and J by 7 bases, with 17 bases between the two germline ends. The CDR3 DNA sequence: TGTGCCAGCAGCTTAGAAACCGGGACTCTGATTAATGAGCAGTTCTTC. This codes for CASSLETGTLINEQFF.

The chain joins TRBV11-2 to TRBJ1-1; D gene ambiguous. The CDR3 has 18 residues. Per the germline V gene, CDR1 is SGHAT and CDR2 is FQNNGV. Trimming took off 1 base at V and 1 base at J, with 19 bases between the two ends. The CDR3 here is CASSLGKIRGPSNTEAFF. The CDR3 nucleotides are TGTGCCAGCAGCTTAGGTAAGATTCGAGGGCCATCGAACACTGAAGCTTTCTTT.